One sample yielded the 28 T cell receptor beta chains listed below, sequenced in a study of regulatory T cells in long-lasting Graves disease. Through Arm-PCR of CDR3 regions and iRepertoire HTBI primers, TCR beta libraries were built. Via MiXCR, TCRdb re-called the multiplex PCR reads, giving one row per CDR3 protein. This sample yields about 350,000 distinct CDR3 sequences, of which 16% are seen a single time; 25% to 30% belongs to the top ten. Time point given: newly diagnosed GD, antithyroid drugs for less than 3 months. PBMCs provided the RNA from which the TCR library was made. The same specimen was also included in a second study, on T cells in Graves' hyperthyroidism and ophthalmopathy.

Sequenced here: peripheral blood mononuclear cells (PBMCs), sampled at new diagnosis, from a patient treated with antithyroid drugs. The receptors come from a man in his forties with Graves disease.

This clonotype has a count of ten or more. The genes are TRBV12-3 or TRBV12-4 and TRBJ2-1, with 11 bases identical to TRBD2. The CDR3 loop spans 17 amino acids. With V trimmed by 5 bases and J by 1 base, 7 bases remained unmatched. The chain's CDR3 is CASSPWGTSGSYNEQFF. In DNA, the CDR3 is TGTGCCAGCAGTCCATGGGGGACTAGCGGATCCTACAATGAGCAGTTCTTC.

This clonotype was detected many times. The chain couples TRBV28 to TRBJ1-1, with a possible D match to TRBD1 (5 bases). Per germline, CDR1 MDHEN and CDR2 SYDVKM. CDR3 length equals 14 residues. The V gene lost 7 bases and the J gene lost 7 bases, with 19 bases spanning the gap. CDR3 residues: CASTITTGALEAFF. As DNA, the CDR3 is TGTGCCAGCACGATAACTACAGGTGCCCTTGAAGCTTTCTTT.

This clonotype was counted at least ten times. CDR3 sequence reads: CASSQFSGRRSEQFF. The CDR3 DNA reads as TGTGCCAGCAGCCAGTTCAGCGGGCGGAGGAGTGAGCAGTTCTTC. This sequence joins TRBV3-1 and TRBJ2-1; TRBD2 is a possible D gene (6 bases). CDR1 is LGHDT and CDR2 is YNNKEL in the germline V gene (reference sequence). V was pared by 3 bases and J by 9 bases, with 18 bases between. There are 15 residues in the CDR3.

This clonotype has a count of ten or more. The chain employs TRBV18 and TRBJ1-1; D may be TRBD1 (5 bases). V lost 3 bases, J lost 1 base, and 9 bases lay in between. CDR3 length equals 14 residues. The germline gives CDR1 KGHSH, CDR2 LQKENI. CDR3 region: CASSPGRPNTEAFF. The CDR3 DNA is TGTGCCAGCTCACCGGGACGGCCGAACACTGAAGCTTTCTTT.

The chain joins TRBV4-3 to TRBJ2-5, with 8 bases lining up with TRBD1. Trimming removed 0 bases from V and 4 bases from J; junction bases left unmatched: 7. The CDR3 is made up of 16 amino acids. Germline V CDR1 and CDR2: LGHNA, YSLEER. The CDR3 DNA follows: TGCGCCAGCAGCCAAGATGCCATCAGGGGGCGAGAGACCCAGTACTTC. This gives the protein CASSQDAIRGRETQYF.

The sample holds a few counts of this clonotype. In nucleotides, the CDR3 is TGTGCAACAAGGGAGCGGGGAGAGACCCAGTACTTC. Translating it yields CATRERGETQYF. The rearrangement links TRBV6-1 to TRBJ2-5, with 7 bases fitting TRBD2. The CDR3 loop spans 12 amino acids. CDR1 is MNHNS and CDR2 is SASEGT in the germline V gene.

A few counts support this clonotype. The rearrangement joins TRBV7-3 to TRBJ2-3; D is possibly TRBD1 or TRBD2 (6 bases each). CDR3 length: 18 amino acids. V was trimmed by 5 bases and J by 0 bases, leaving 21 bases between them. The germline gives CDR1 SGHTA, CDR2 FQGTGA. CDR3 coding DNA: TGTGCCAGCAGCCCTGGGGGGCTAGCAGTGGGTAGCACAGATACGCAGTATTTT. Protein sequence: CASSPGGLAVGSTDTQYF.

This clonotype was seen more than once but under ten times. The chain employs TRBV7-8 and TRBJ2-7, with TRBD1 matching over 11 bases. Germline V gene lookup returns CDR1 SGHVS and CDR2 FQNEAQ. The V and J ends lost 5 bases and 2 bases, in that order; junction bases with no gene match: 11. The CDR3 has 17 residues. CDR3 protein: CASSPNRDRGSTYEQYF. CDR3 DNA: TGTGCCAGCAGCCCCAACCGGGACAGGGGGTCAACCTACGAGCAGTACTTC.

V usage is TRBV28 and J usage is TRBJ2-7; a possible D gene is TRBD1 (6 bases). The germline gives CDR1 MDHEN, CDR2 SYDVKM. There are 14 residues in the CDR3. V shed 7 bases and J shed 2 bases, with 15 bases lying between them. DNA for the CDR3: TGTGCCAGCAAAACGGGACAACCGCCCTACGAGCAGTACTTC. Translated: CASKTGQPPYEQYF.

This clonotype has ten or more counts. The chain is built from TRBV30 and TRBJ1-4; D unclear. V was trimmed by 5 bases and J by 8 bases, leaving 21 bases between them. This CDR3 comprises 15 residues. The germline V gene has CDR1 GTSNPN and CDR2 SVGIG (reference sequence). The CDR3 nucleotides are TGTGCCTGGGGAGAAGTTGGAGCAAGGATCGAAAAACTGTTTTTT. This gives the protein CAWGEVGARIEKLFF.

In its sample, this clonotype was seen many times. J is TRBJ2-1 and V is TRBV12-3 or TRBV12-4; D is possibly TRBD1 (6 bases). Trimming stripped 5 bases from V and 5 bases from J, with 16 bases between. There are 15 residues in the CDR3. Here the CDR3 DNA reads TGTGCCAGCAGTCCGACAGGAAGCGACGACAATGAGCAGTTCTTC. Its protein product is CASSPTGSDDNEQFF.

The chain links TRBV9 to TRBJ1-3; D remains ambiguous. Trimming cost V 4 bases and J 0 bases, with 14 bases left between them. Looked up from germline, CDR1 is SGDLS and CDR2 is YYNGEE. CDR3 length equals 16 residues. CDR3 coding DNA: TGTGCCAGCAGCCCTCAGTCCCCCATCTCTGGAAACACCATATATTTT. This translates into CASSPQSPISGNTIYF.

This rearrangement joins TRBV28 to TRBJ1-5; D remains ambiguous. CDR3 length: 16 amino acids. Germline V lookup: CDR1 MDHEN, CDR2 SYDVKM. The ends were cut back, 5 bases at V and 6 bases at J, with 20 bases in the middle. The CDR3 region is CASSPGRLQRGQPQHF. CDR3 bases: TGTGCCAGCAGTCCCGGCCGACTGCAACGAGGTCAGCCCCAGCATTTT.

This rearrangement joins TRBV6-4 to TRBJ1-1; D is unclear. The V end lost 2 bases, the J end lost 4 bases, and 11 bases lay between the germline ends. Germline CDR1 MRHNA, CDR2 SNTAGT. The CDR3 covers 14 residues. The CDR3 DNA sequence: TGTGCCAGCAGTGACGGAGCGCATCCCACTGAAGCTTTCTTT. It is translated as CASSDGAHPTEAFF.

This clonotype was counted a single time. The rearrangement uses TRBV7-9 and TRBJ1-4, with TRBD1 identical over 8 bases. Germline CDR1 reads SEHNR; CDR2 reads FQNEAQ (reference sequence). J was trimmed by 8 bases and V by 6 bases; bases with no gene match: 5. The CDR3 loop spans 13 amino acids. The CDR3 DNA follows: TGTGCCAGCAGTCCAGGGGGCGACGAAAAACTGTTTTTT. Its protein product is CASSPGGDEKLFF.

V is TRBV9 and J is TRBJ1-4; 8 nucleotides line up with TRBD1. This CDR3 has 15 residues. CDR1 SGDLS and CDR2 YYNGEE come from the germline V gene. V shed 4 bases, J shed 8 bases, and the junction held 10 bases outside the gene matches. The CDR3 DNA reads TGTGCCAGCAGCAGCGGACAGGGTGGAAGAGAAAAACTGTTTTTT. Translated, it gives CASSSGQGGREKLFF.

V is TRBV18 and J is TRBJ2-7; TRBD2 matches 8 bases. With 0 bases clipped from V and 4 bases from J, the junction kept 8 bases outside the gene matches. CDR3 length: 16 residues. Germline values: CDR1 KGHSH, CDR2 LQKENI. The CDR3 sequence: CASSPPPYGRDYEQYF. CDR3 bases: TGTGCCAGCTCACCACCGCCCTACGGGAGGGATTACGAGCAGTACTTC.

This clonotype showed up many times. V and J are TRBV11-3 and TRBJ2-7; D may be TRBD1 or TRBD2 (5 bases each). CDR3 length: 15 residues. V lost 7 bases and J lost 5, with 21 bases in between. Germline V lookup: CDR1 SGHNT, CDR2 YENEEA. The DNA of the CDR3 is TGTGCCAGCAAGGGACCAGGGCTCCCCGAGAACGAGCAGTACTTC. Amino acids: CASKGPGLPENEQYF.

In its sample, this clonotype was seen many times. The chain couples TRBV9 to TRBJ2-7; D ambiguous. The CDR3 contains 14 residues. V was clipped by 0 bases and J by 0 bases, with 7 bases between them. The germline V gene encodes CDR1 SGDLS and CDR2 YYNGEE. The CDR3, as DNA: TGTGCCAGCAGCGTAGGGGTCAGCTCCTACGAGCAGTACTTC. Its translation: CASSVGVSSYEQYF.

This clonotype showed up many times. The chain employs TRBV10-3 and TRBJ1-2; D uncertain. Looked up from germline, CDR1 is ENHRY and CDR2 is SYGVKD. Trimming pared 5 bases from V and 2 bases from J, leaving 9 bases between. CDR3 size: 13 residues. This CDR3 is CAISPGRNYGYTF. The CDR3 DNA is TGTGCCATCAGTCCAGGCAGAAACTATGGCTACACCTTC.

Ten or more counts support this clonotype. The V call is TRBV28, the J call TRBJ1-6; possible D gene TRBD1, 6 bases. Per germline, CDR1 MDHEN and CDR2 SYDVKM. There are 14 residues in the CDR3. V shed 7 bases and J shed 6 bases, with 13 bases lying between them. CDR3 nucleotides: TGTGCCAGCACACAGGGTATACCTAATTCACCCCTCCACTTT. It yields the protein CASTQGIPNSPLHF.

V is TRBV29-1 and J is TRBJ1-1; D gene unclear. V lost 4 bases and J lost 5, with 14 bases in between. The CDR3 sequence is 13 residues long. Germline values: CDR1 SQVTM, CDR2 ANQGSEA. The CDR3 DNA follows: TGCAGCGTTGCCACCCAACGGGATACTGAAGCTTTCTTT. Protein product: CSVATQRDTEAFF.

A note on this clonotype: Compared with germline, one end of the junction differs, possibly owing to a read error. The V and J genes are TRBV7-2 and TRBJ2-2, with TRBD2 matching 9 bases. Germline V gives CDR1 SGHTA, CDR2 FQGNSA. The CDR3 totals 15 residues. CDR3 region: CASSVAGAYTGELFF. The CDR3, as DNA: TGTGCCAGCAGCGTAGCGGGGGCCTACACCGGGGAGCTGTTTTTT.

In this sample, this clonotype turned up many times. V is TRBV11-1 and J is TRBJ2-7; D may be TRBD1 (6 bases). There are 14 residues in the CDR3. Germline V lookup: CDR1 SGHAT, CDR2 FQDESV (reference sequence). The V end lost 3 bases, the J end lost 3 bases, and 12 bases lay between the germline ends. The CDR3 loop reads CASSLSRGLYEQYF. In DNA form, the CDR3 reads TGTGCCAGCAGCTTGAGCAGGGGCCTCTACGAGCAGTACTTC. Based on the CDR3 plus reference TRBV11-1 and TRBJ2-7, the full variable domain is EAEVAQSPRYKITEKSQAVAFWCDPISGHATLYWYRQILGQGPELLVQFQDESVVDDSQLPKDRFSAERLKGVDSTLKIQPAELGDSAMYLCASSLSRGLYEQYFGPGTRLTVT.

The sample holds many counts of this clonotype. V gene TRBV11-1 combines with J gene TRBJ2-1; 8 nucleotides agree with TRBD2. Germline CDR1 and CDR2: SGHAT and FQDESV (reference sequence). Losses at the gene ends were 2 bases for V and 8 bases for J; bases not matched to a gene: 2. This CDR3 region has 13 residues. CDR3 region: CASSLQLADEQFF. As DNA, the CDR3 is TGTGCCAGCAGCTTACAACTAGCGGATGAGCAGTTCTTC.

The sample holds a few counts of this clonotype. This sequence joins TRBV20-1 and TRBJ1-5; D uncertain. The CDR3 is made up of 14 amino acids. V lost 3 bases to trimming and J lost 4 bases, with 13 bases between them. CDR1 is DFQATT and CDR2 is SNEGSKA in the germline V gene (reference sequence). The CDR3 DNA sequence: TGCAGTGCTAGTATTAGGTCGGCTAATCAGCCCCAGCATTTT. Translation: CSASIRSANQPQHF.

CDR3 amino acids: CASSYSLFGGDNEQFF. The CDR3 DNA reads as TGTGCCAGCAGTTACTCGCTTTTCGGGGGGGACAATGAGCAGTTCTTC. This chain connects TRBV6-5 to TRBJ2-1; TRBD2 matches 8 bases. Germline CDR1 reads MNHEY; CDR2 reads SVGAGI. The CDR3 length is 16 residues. The V and J ends lost 0 bases and 5 bases, in that order; junction bases with no gene match: 6.

About this clonotype: This sequence may be a read error, since a much larger clone differs from it by one base. The chain joins TRBV10-3 to TRBJ2-7, with a weak D call TRBD2 (5 bases). Trimming took off 0 bases at V and 2 bases at J, with 20 bases between the two ends. Germline-derived CDR1 and CDR2 are ENHRY and SYGVKD. CDR3 length: 18 amino acids. CDR3: CAISESRVILVSPYEQYF. The DNA of the CDR3 is TGTGCCATCAGTGAGTCGAGGGTGATACTAGTCAGCCCCTACGAGCAGTACTTC.